The clone carrying this T cell receptor (beta chain) was picked up many times. Its cognate antigen is unknown. The cDNA was synthesized by 5'RACE incorporating 10-nucleotide random UMIs. TCRdb processed the 5' RACE reads anew with MiXCR; each CDR3 protein has one entry. Of about 22,000 distinct CDR3 sequences in the sample, more than 9% were seen once. The CDR3 contains 15 residues. Trimming removed 7 bases from V and 4 bases from J; junction bases left unmatched: 12. In germline, CDR1 is SGHTA, CDR2 FQGNSA. These data originate in a study of neurological immune-mediated disorders. General study findings and limits: Because no CDR3 amino acid sequences were shared across subjects by expanded clones, private repertoires were suggested in all groups. The greatest degree of TCR clonal expansion was observed in HTLV-1-associated myelopathy, with the lowest in multiple sclerosis, below that of healthy controls.

The study built unsorted libraries from 2 million PBMCs kept at -80 C. The TCR was taken from a woman between 55 and 75 years old with HTLV-1-associated myelopathy (HAM/TSP). The sample was PBMCs. This chain joins TRBV7-2 and TRBJ1-2; the match to TRBD1 covers 7 bases. CDR3 amino acids: CASNNDRSGGYGYTF. CDR3 nucleotides: TGTGCCAGCAACAACGACAGGTCAGGGGGCTATGGCTACACCTTC.